Given below is one T cell receptor beta chain in context. These data belong to a study of cytomegalovirus exposure and HLA in healthy donors. This table comes from immunoSEQ multiplex PCR, and its TCRdb copy is limited to in-frame clones, with some not included. In the table there are some 75,000 clones, roughly 95% of which are singletons. The receptor was derived from a woman aged 18-35 years in good health and CMV-seronegative. The sequenced sample consisted of PBMCs.

Written as DNA, the CDR3 is TGTGCCAGCAGCTCCCGGGACAGCTTTTATGGCTACACCTTC. Its translation: CASSSRDSFYGYTF. This sequence joins TRBV7-9 and TRBJ1-2, with 7 bases aligning to TRBD1. The germline gives CDR1 SEHNR, CDR2 FQNEAQ (reference sequence). The CDR3 extends over 14 amino acids. V shed 4 bases, J shed 5 bases, and the junction held 7 bases outside the gene matches.